This TCR beta chain is from a study of cytomegalovirus exposure and HLA in healthy donors (dated by TCRdb to the late 2010s). Notes on the research overall: According to a later analysis, one platform produced both the roughly 110 validation repertoires and the 670 or so repertoires of the first cohort. The study aimed to test whether cataloging public T cell receptors could reveal signatures of past pathogen exposure. In addition to the first cohort of roughly 670 subjects, a separate validation cohort of approximately 130 different subjects was used. To predict cytomegalovirus infection status, the study combined high-throughput TCR immunosequencing, statistical association of individual TCRs with disease status, and machine learning.

Paper-wide results and their limitations: According to the authors, the approach could potentially be generalized to other disease states and immunological phenotypes. Subsequent analysis determined that TCRs grouped into clusters in the first cohort also showed a tendency toward co-occurrence across the roughly 120 validation repertoires, and 94% of cluster scores exceeded 0. The classifier was reported to diagnose cytomegalovirus status with high specificity and sensitivity in both the original cohort and the validation cohort. Three of the identified cytomegalovirus-associated TCR beta chains were confirmed in vitro to be specific for cytomegalovirus antigens. In the study, around 150 TCR beta chains were listed as associated with cytomegalovirus. A later analysis had no HLA typing for the validation cohort, so co-occurrence there was scored across all 130 or so repertoires. Most TCR sequences were seen in very few donors, while some public TCRs were found in many individuals.

Library method: the immunoSEQ multiplex PCR assay. Per the authors' processing: A statistical classification framework was built for diagnosing cytomegalovirus status from the catalog of TCR beta chain sequences. TCRdb mirrors the immuneACCESS table, restricted to in-frame sequences. Some clones are absent from its copies; in checked studies, under half trace to an unresolved V gene, and the reason for the others is unknown. V and J calls and clone size come straight from that table; D and trimming were deduced from the DNA. Recorded for this sample are around 130,000 clones; roughly 86% of them occurred a single time. Clones ranked in the top ten supply approximately 3.3% of the sample. The donors belonged to the validation cohort of over a hundred subjects, which was separate from the approximately 660-subject first cohort. Comments on this clone: It lacks a known antigen. Base-call qualities are not available, and no considerably larger clone is one nucleotide away.

Spanning cysteine to phenylalanine, the CDR3 consists of 14 amino acids. This entry keeps only the CDR3 DNA: 42 bases, framed from base 1. At the junction V is shortened by 0 bases and J by 2 bases, with 8 bases in between. For CDR1 and CDR2, the germline V gene lists SGDLS and YYNGEE. Sequenced input: PBMCs. The clonotype was recovered from a young man in good health and CMV-seronegative. The rearrangement combines TRBV9 with TRBJ1-2; there is no confident call for the D gene. The base sequence is TGTGCCAGCAGCGTAGGTAGCAACAACTATGGCTACACCTTC. Its protein product is CASSVGSNNYGYTF.